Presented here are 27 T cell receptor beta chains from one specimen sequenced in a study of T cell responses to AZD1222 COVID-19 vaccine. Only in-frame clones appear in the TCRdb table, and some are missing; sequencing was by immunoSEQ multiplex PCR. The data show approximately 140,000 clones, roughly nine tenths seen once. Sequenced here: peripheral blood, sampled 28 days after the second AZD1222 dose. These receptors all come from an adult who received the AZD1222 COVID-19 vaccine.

CDR3 amino acids: CSADQGCTF. The DNA of the CDR3 is TGCAGTGCAGATCAGGGATGTACCTTC. This chain joins TRBV20-1 and TRBJ1-2; possibly TRBD1 for D (5 bases). The ends were cut back, 6 bases at V and 14 bases at J, with 13 bases in the middle. CDR3 length equals 9 residues. From germline, CDR1 is DFQATT and CDR2 SNEGSKA (reference sequence).

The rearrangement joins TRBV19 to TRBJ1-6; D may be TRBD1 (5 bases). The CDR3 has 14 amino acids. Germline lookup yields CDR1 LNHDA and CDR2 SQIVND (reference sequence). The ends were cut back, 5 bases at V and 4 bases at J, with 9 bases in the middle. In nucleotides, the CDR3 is TGTGCCAGTAGTTTACCAGGGTATAATTCACCCCTCCACTTT. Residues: CASSLPGYNSPLHF.

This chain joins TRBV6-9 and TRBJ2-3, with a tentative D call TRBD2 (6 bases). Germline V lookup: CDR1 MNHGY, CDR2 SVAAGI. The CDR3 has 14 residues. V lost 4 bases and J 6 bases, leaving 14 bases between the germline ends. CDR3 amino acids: CASSSGGTSDTQYF. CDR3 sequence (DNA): TGTGCCAGCAGTTCGGGCGGGACCAGCGATACGCAGTATTTT.

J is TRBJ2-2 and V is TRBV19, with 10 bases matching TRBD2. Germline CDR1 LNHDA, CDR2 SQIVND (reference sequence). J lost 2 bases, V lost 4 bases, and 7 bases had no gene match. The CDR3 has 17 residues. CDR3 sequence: CASSTPGLATNTGELFF. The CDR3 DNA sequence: TGTGCCAGTAGTACCCCGGGACTAGCGACAAACACCGGGGAGCTGTTTTTT.

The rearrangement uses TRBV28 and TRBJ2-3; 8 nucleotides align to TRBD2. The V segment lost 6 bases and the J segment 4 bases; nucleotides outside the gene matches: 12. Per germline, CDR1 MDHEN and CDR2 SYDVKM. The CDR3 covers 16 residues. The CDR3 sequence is CASSRESGGRADTQYF. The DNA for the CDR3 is TGTGCCAGCAGCCGAGAGTCGGGAGGGAGGGCAGATACGCAGTATTTT.

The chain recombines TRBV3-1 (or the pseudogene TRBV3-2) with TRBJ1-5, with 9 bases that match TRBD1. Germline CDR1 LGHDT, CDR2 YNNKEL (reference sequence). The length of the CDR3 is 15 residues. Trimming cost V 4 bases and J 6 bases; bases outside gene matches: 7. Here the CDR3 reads CASSPTQGAGQPQHF. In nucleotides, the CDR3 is TGTGCCAGCAGCCCAACACAGGGGGCCGGTCAGCCCCAGCATTTT.

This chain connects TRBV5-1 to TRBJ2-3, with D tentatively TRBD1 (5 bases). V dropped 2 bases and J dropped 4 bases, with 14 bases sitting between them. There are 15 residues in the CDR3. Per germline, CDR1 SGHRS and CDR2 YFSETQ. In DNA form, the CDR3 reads TGCGCCAGCAGCTTTTCCCAGGGTCGCGCAGATACGCAGTATTTT. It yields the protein CASSFSQGRADTQYF.

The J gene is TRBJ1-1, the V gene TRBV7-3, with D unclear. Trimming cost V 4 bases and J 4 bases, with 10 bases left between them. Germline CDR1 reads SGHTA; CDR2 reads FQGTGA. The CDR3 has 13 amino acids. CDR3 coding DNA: TGTGCCAGCAGCTCCCGGCGGGGCACTGAAGCTTTCTTT. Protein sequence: CASSSRRGTEAFF.

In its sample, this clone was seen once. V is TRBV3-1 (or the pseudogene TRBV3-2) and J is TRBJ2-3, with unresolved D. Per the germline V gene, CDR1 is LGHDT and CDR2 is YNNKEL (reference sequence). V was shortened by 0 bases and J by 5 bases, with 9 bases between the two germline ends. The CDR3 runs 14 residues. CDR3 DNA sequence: TGTGCCAGCAGCCAAGATCTGGCAGGAGATACGCAGTATTTT. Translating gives CASSQDLAGDTQYF.

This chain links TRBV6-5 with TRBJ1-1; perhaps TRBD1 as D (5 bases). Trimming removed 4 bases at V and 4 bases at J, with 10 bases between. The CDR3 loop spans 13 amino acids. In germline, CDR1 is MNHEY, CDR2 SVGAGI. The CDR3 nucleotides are TGTGCCAGCAGTTTGTTCGGGGCCACTGAAGCTTTCTTT. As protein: CASSLFGATEAFF.

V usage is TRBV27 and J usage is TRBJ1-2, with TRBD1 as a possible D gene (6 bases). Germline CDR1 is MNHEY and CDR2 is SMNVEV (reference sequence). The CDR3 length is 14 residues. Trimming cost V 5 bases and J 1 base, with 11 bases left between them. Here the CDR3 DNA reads TGTGCCAGCAGTCAAAACAGGGATAACTATGGCTACACCTTC. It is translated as CASSQNRDNYGYTF.

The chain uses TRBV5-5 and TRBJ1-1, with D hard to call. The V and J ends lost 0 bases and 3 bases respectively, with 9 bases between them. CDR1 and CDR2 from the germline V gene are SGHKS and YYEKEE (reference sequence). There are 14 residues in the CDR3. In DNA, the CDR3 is TGTGCCAGCAGCTTGGAGTTTTTTGACACTGAAGCTTTCTTT. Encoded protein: CASSLEFFDTEAFF.

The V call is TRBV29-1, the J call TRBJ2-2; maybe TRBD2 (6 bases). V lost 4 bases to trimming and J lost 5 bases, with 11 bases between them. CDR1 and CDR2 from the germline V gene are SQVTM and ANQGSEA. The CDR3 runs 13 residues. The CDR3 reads CSVARAGTGELFF. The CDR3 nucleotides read TGCAGCGTTGCCCGGGCGGGAACCGGGGAGCTGTTTTTT.

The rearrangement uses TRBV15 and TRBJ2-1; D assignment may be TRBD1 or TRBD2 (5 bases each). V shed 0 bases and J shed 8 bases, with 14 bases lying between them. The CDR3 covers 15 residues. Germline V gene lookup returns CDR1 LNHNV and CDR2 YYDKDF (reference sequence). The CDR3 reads CATSRDWQGVDEQFF. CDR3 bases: TGTGCCACCAGCAGAGATTGGCAGGGAGTCGATGAGCAGTTCTTC.

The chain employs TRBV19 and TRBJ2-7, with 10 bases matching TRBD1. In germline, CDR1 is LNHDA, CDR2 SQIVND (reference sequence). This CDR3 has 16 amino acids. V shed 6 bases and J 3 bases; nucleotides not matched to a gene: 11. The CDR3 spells CASRSTGTGADYEQYF. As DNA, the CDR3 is TGTGCCAGTAGATCCACCGGGACAGGGGCAGACTACGAGCAGTACTTC.

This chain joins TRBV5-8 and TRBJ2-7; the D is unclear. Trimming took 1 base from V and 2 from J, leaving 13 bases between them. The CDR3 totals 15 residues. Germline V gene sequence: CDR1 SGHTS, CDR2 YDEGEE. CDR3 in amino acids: CASSLSTTATYEQYF. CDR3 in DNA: TGTGCCAGCAGCTTGTCCACGACGGCGACCTACGAGCAGTACTTC.

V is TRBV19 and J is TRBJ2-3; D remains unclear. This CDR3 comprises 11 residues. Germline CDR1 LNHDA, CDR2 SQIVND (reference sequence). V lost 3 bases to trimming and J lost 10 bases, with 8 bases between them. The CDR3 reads CASSIAASQYF. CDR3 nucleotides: TGTGCCAGTAGTATCGCAGCCTCGCAGTATTTT.

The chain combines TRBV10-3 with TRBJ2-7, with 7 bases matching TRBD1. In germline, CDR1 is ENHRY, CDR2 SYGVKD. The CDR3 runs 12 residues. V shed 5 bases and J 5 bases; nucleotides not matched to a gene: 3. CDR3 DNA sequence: TGTGCCATCAGTTTAACAGGGGACGAGCAGTACTTC. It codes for CAISLTGDEQYF.

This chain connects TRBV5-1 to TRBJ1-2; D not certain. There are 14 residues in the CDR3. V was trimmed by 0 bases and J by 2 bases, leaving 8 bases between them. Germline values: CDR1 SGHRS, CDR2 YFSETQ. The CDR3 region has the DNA TGCGCCAGCAGCTTGGATCCGGAGAACTATGGCTACACCTTC. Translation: CASSLDPENYGYTF.

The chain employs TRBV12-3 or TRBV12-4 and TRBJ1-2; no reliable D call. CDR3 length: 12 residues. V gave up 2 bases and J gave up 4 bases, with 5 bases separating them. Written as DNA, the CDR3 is TGTGCCAGCAGTTTACAGTCCTATGGCTACACCTTC. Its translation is CASSLQSYGYTF.

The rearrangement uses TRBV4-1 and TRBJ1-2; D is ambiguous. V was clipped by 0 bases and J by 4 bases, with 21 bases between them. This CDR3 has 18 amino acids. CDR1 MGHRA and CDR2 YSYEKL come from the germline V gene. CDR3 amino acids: CASSQDIRPRRLGYGYTF. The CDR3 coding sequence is TGCGCCAGCAGCCAAGACATACGGCCACGACGTTTGGGCTATGGCTACACCTTC.

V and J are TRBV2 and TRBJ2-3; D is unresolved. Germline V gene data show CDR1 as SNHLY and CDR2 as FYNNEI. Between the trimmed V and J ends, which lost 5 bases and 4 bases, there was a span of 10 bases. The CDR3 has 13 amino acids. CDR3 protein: CASSYPDADTQYF. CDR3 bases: TGTGCCAGCAGTTATCCGGACGCAGATACGCAGTATTTT.

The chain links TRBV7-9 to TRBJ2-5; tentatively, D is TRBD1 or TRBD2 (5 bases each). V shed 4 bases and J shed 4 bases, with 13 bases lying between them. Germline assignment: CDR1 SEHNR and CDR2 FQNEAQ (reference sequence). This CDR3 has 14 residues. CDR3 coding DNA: TGTGCCAGCAGCTACCGGGACGACGGAGAGACCCAGTACTTC. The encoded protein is CASSYRDDGETQYF. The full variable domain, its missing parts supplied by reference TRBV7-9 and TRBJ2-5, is DTGVSQNPRHKITKRGQNVTFRCDPISEHNRLYWYRQTLGQGPEFLTYFQNEAQLEKSRLLSDRFSAERPKGSFSTLEIQRTEQGDSAMYLCASSYRDDGETQYFGPGTRLLVL.

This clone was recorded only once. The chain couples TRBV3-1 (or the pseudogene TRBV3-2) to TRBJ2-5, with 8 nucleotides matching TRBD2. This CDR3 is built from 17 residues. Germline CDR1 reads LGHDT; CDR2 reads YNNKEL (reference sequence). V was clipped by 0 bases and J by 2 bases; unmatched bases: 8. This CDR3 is CASSQDPSGSEQETQYF. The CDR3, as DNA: TGTGCCAGCAGCCAAGATCCGAGCGGGAGCGAACAAGAGACCCAGTACTTC.

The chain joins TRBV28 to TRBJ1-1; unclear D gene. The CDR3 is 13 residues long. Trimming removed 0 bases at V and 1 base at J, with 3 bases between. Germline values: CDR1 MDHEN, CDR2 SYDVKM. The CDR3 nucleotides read TGTGCCAGCAGTTTATGGAGGAACACTGAAGCTTTCTTT. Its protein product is CASSLWRNTEAFF. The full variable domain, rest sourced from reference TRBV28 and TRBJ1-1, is DVKVTQSSRYLVKRTGEKVFLECVQDMDHENMFWYRQDPGLGLRLIYFSYDVKMKEKGDIPEGYSVSREKKERFSLILESASTNQTSMYLCASSLWRNTEAFFGQGTRLTVV.

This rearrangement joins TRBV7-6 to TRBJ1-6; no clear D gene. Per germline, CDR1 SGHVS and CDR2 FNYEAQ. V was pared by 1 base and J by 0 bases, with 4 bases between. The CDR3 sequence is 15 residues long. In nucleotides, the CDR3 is TGTGCCAGCAGCTTAGGGGGCTCCTATAATTCACCCCTCCACTTT. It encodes CASSLGGSYNSPLHF.

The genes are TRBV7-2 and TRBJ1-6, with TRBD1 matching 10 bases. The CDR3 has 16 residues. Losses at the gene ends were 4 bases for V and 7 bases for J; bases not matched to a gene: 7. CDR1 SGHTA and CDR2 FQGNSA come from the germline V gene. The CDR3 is CASSSLDRGYNSPLHF. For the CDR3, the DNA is TGTGCCAGCAGCTCGCTGGACAGGGGGTACAATTCACCCCTCCACTTT.